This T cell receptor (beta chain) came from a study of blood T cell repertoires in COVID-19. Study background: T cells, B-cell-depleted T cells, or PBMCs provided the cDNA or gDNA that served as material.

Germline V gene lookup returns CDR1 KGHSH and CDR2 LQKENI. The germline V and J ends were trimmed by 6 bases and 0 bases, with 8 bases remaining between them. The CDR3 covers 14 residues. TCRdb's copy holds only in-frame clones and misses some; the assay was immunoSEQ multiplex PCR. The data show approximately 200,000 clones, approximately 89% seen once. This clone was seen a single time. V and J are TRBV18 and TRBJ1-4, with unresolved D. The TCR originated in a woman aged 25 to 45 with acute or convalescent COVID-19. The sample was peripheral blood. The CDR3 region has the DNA TGTGCCAGCTCCCGCGCCGCAACTAATGAAAAACTGTTTTTT. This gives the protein CASSRAATNEKLFF. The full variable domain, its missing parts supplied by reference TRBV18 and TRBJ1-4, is NAGVMQNPRHLVRRRGQEARLRCSPMKGHSHVYWYRQLPEEGLKFMVYLQKENIIDESGMPKERFSAEFPKEGPSILRIQQVVRGDSAAYFCASSRAATNEKLFFGSGTQLSVL.